These 21 T cell receptor beta chains share one sample of origin, sequenced in a study of blood T cell repertoires in COVID-19. Data came from immunoSEQ multiplex PCR; TCRdb stores just in-frame clones and leaves some out. The table has over 50,000 clones, approximately 83% seen once. Sequenced: peripheral blood. The receptors were sampled from a human donor in a cohort sampled during active COVID-19.

The chain has TRBV7-2 and TRBJ2-7; 9 nucleotides align to TRBD1. J was trimmed by 2 bases and V by 6 bases; bases with no gene match: 8. Germline V CDR1 and CDR2: SGHTA, FQGNSA. The CDR3 runs 15 residues. This CDR3 is CASRLRGQGTYEQYF. In nucleotides, the CDR3 is TGTGCCAGCAGATTAAGGGGACAGGGAACCTACGAGCAGTACTTC.

V usage is TRBV24-1 and J usage is TRBJ2-1; D is ambiguous. The germline V gene has CDR1 KGHDR and CDR2 SFDVKD. With 4 bases removed from V and 5 bases from J, the gap between germline ends came to 8 bases. This CDR3 has 13 amino acids. CDR3: CATSDPPNNEQFF. CDR3 coding DNA: TGTGCCACCAGTGACCCCCCTAACAATGAGCAGTTCTTC.

The chain employs TRBV20-1 and TRBJ2-1, with TRBD2 matching 7 bases. The CDR3 spans 15 residues. Per the germline V gene, CDR1 is DFQATT and CDR2 is SNEGSKA (reference sequence). V gave up 3 bases and J gave up 8 bases; unmatched junction bases: 13. In nucleotides, the CDR3 is TGCAGTGCTAGTCCCTGGGGGAGGGCGTTCGATGAGCAGTTCTTC. This encodes CSASPWGRAFDEQFF.

The V call is TRBV28, the J call TRBJ1-2, with 8 bases identical to TRBD1. The CDR3 contains 13 residues. After removal of 8 bases from V and 1 base from J, the junction contained 3 bases not matched to a gene. Germline CDR1 MDHEN, CDR2 SYDVKM. CDR3 nucleotides: TGTGCCAGCGGACAGGGTCTTAACTATGGCTACACCTTC. Encoded protein: CASGQGLNYGYTF.

This chain connects TRBV4-1 to TRBJ2-7; D gene uncertain. In germline, CDR1 is MGHRA, CDR2 YSYEKL. V gave up 4 bases and J gave up 6 bases, with 13 bases separating them. The CDR3 is 13 residues long. CDR3 amino acids: CASSPPLGSEQYF. For the CDR3, the DNA is TGCGCCAGCAGCCCACCCCTAGGCTCCGAGCAGTACTTC.

This chain joins TRBV9 and TRBJ2-5; a possible D gene is TRBD2 (5 bases). V lost 4 bases and J lost 7, with 11 bases in between. This CDR3 region has 12 residues. Germline values: CDR1 SGDLS, CDR2 YYNGEE. CDR3 nucleotides: TGTGCCAGCAGCCGGGATAGTCGGACCCAGTACTTC. Translation gives CASSRDSRTQYF.

The chain employs TRBV27 and TRBJ2-3, with D possibly TRBD1 on 6 matching bases. V lost 6 bases and J lost 6, with 22 bases in between. The CDR3 runs to 16 residues. CDR1 and CDR2 (germline): MNHEY, SMNVEV (reference sequence). The CDR3 loop is CASSGTFEKGEDTQYF. The CDR3 nucleotides are TGTGCCAGCAGCGGGACCTTCGAAAAGGGGGAGGATACGCAGTATTTT.

The chain couples TRBV28 to TRBJ1-5; D is ambiguous. The CDR3 runs to 13 residues. Per germline, CDR1 MDHEN and CDR2 SYDVKM. Trimming took off 3 bases at V and 5 bases at J, with 8 bases between the two ends. The CDR3 here is CASSFFGDQPQHF. For the CDR3, the DNA is TGTGCCAGCAGTTTTTTCGGGGATCAGCCCCAGCATTTT.

This clone showed up just a few times. V is TRBV7-2 and J is TRBJ2-1; TRBD1 is a possible D gene (5 bases). This CDR3 is 15 amino acids long. Germline V lookup: CDR1 SGHTA, CDR2 FQGNSA. Trimming removed 5 bases from V and 6 bases from J, with 17 bases in between. CDR3: CASSASKGSFNEQFF. CDR3 sequence (DNA): TGTGCCAGCAGCGCATCAAAGGGGTCGTTCAATGAGCAGTTCTTC. Based on the CDR3 plus reference TRBV7-2 and TRBJ2-1, the full variable domain is GAGVSQSPSNKVTEKGKDVELRCDPISGHTALYWYRQSLGQGLEFLIYFQGNSAPDKSGLPSDRFSAERTGGSVSTLTIQRTQQEDSAVYLCASSASKGSFNEQFFGPGTRLTVL.

This clone was picked up a small number of times. CDR3 amino acids: CASSPQTGINTGELFF. The CDR3 nucleotides are TGTGCCAGCTCACCACAGACAGGGATAAACACCGGGGAGCTGTTTTTT. This chain links TRBV18 with TRBJ2-2, with TRBD1 matching over 7 bases. V lost 1 base to trimming and J lost 2 bases; unmatched junction nucleotides: 4. Germline assignment: CDR1 KGHSH and CDR2 LQKENI. CDR3 length equals 16 residues.

The chain joins TRBV7-2 to TRBJ2-4, with TRBD1 matching 7 bases. V lost 4 bases and J lost 0; bases outside the gene matches: 6. The V gene's germline CDR1 is SGHTA and CDR2 FQGNSA. The CDR3 runs to 16 residues. In DNA form, the CDR3 reads TGTGCCAGCAGCTCGGGACAGACTTTAGCCAAAAACATTCAGTACTTC. Its protein product is CASSSGQTLAKNIQYF.

The chain combines TRBV7-9 with TRBJ1-4; 9 bases match TRBD1. CDR3 length: 16 amino acids. In germline, CDR1 is SEHNR, CDR2 FQNEAQ (reference sequence). The J segment lost 1 base and the V segment lost 4 bases, leaving 4 bases of the junction unmatched. The CDR3 spells CASSWGQGRTNEKLFF. CDR3 DNA: TGTGCCAGCAGCTGGGGACAGGGAAGAACTAATGAAAAACTGTTTTTT.

The chain is built from TRBV5-1 and TRBJ2-1, with D tentatively TRBD2 (6 bases). Trimming cost V 4 bases and J 0 bases, with 11 bases left between them. Per the germline V gene, CDR1 is SGHRS and CDR2 is YFSETQ. The CDR3 runs 15 residues. The CDR3 region is CASSGTRSSYNEQFF. CDR3 nucleotides: TGCGCCAGCAGCGGGACTCGGAGCTCCTACAATGAGCAGTTCTTC.

This clone has at least ten counts. The J gene is TRBJ2-7, the V gene TRBV4-2; 8 nucleotides align to TRBD2. V was clipped by 8 bases and J by 6 bases; unmatched bases: 12. Germline V lookup: CDR1 LGHNA, CDR2 YNFKEQ. The CDR3 spans 14 residues. The CDR3 is CASGVSGSLREQYF. For the CDR3, the DNA is TGTGCCAGCGGAGTCAGCGGGAGCTTGCGCGAGCAGTACTTC.

This clone was found a few times. V usage is TRBV12-5 and J usage is TRBJ2-5, with no clear D. From germline, CDR1 is LGHNT and CDR2 FRNRAP. The CDR3 contains 12 residues. The ends were cut back, 6 bases at V and 5 bases at J, with 10 bases in the middle. CDR3: CASGFYGETQYF. The DNA of the CDR3 is TGTGCTAGTGGCTTTTACGGGGAGACCCAGTACTTC.

This clone was found once. The genes are TRBV19 and TRBJ2-7, with unresolved D. The CDR3 covers 15 residues. Trimming left V 4 bases short and J 2 bases short, with 15 bases between. Germline lookup yields CDR1 LNHDA and CDR2 SQIVND (reference sequence). CDR3 sequence reads: CASSKTPSVAYEQYF. For the CDR3, the DNA is TGTGCCAGTAGTAAAACCCCGAGCGTAGCCTACGAGCAGTACTTC.

Sample share makes this clone medium-sized. The genes are TRBV30 and TRBJ2-7, with D possibly matching TRBD1 (6 bases). The V gene's germline CDR1 is GTSNPN and CDR2 SVGIG (reference sequence). This CDR3 is 13 amino acids long. Trimming stripped 2 bases from V and 6 bases from J, with 14 bases between. The CDR3 region has the DNA TGTGCCTGGAGTACAGGGTACGATTCCGAGCAGTACTTC. This gives the protein CAWSTGYDSEQYF.

The gene calls are TRBV28 and TRBJ1-4, with 8 bases matching TRBD1. This CDR3 spans 15 amino acids. V was clipped by 3 bases and J by 2 bases; unmatched bases: 2. Germline V gene data show CDR1 as MDHEN and CDR2 as SYDVKM. The CDR3 DNA reads as TGTGCCAGCAGTTTCAGGGGGCCCACTAATGAAAAACTGTTTTTT. It encodes CASSFRGPTNEKLFF.

The chain carries TRBV7-2 and TRBJ1-5, with 7 bases matching TRBD1. The germline gives CDR1 SGHTA, CDR2 FQGNSA. Losses at the gene ends were 4 bases for V and 2 bases for J; bases not matched to a gene: 5. The CDR3 sequence is 15 residues long. CDR3 residues: CASSSAGTGNQPQHF. The CDR3 nucleotides are TGTGCCAGCAGCTCCGCCGGGACAGGCAATCAGCCCCAGCATTTT. Full variable domain (remainder filled in from reference TRBV7-2 and TRBJ1-5): GAGVSQSPSNKVTEKGKDVELRCDPISGHTALYWYRQSLGQGLEFLIYFQGNSAPDKSGLPSDRFSAERTGGSVSTLTIQRTQQEDSAVYLCASSSAGTGNQPQHFGDGTRLSIL.

This clone was detected only once. The rearrangement joins TRBV28 to TRBJ2-1; 7 bases fit TRBD1. The junction had 9 bases not matched to a gene; V was cut back by 3 bases and J by 7 bases. CDR1 MDHEN and CDR2 SYDVKM come from the germline V gene. The CDR3 contains 15 residues. In DNA form, the CDR3 reads TGTGCCAGCAGTTTGGACAGGCTCCGGTGGAATGAGCAGTTCTTC. This translates into CASSLDRLRWNEQFF.

Here the CDR3 reads CASSLDRQETQYF. The CDR3, as DNA: TGTGCCAGCAGCTTGGACAGGCAAGAGACCCAGTACTTC. The V and J genes are TRBV11-2 and TRBJ2-5; 7 nucleotides agree with TRBD1. The CDR3 runs to 13 residues. With 3 bases clipped from V and 2 bases from J, the junction kept 0 bases outside the gene matches. The germline V gene encodes CDR1 SGHAT and CDR2 FQNNGV.